This T cell receptor beta chain was retrieved from a study of blood T cell repertoires in COVID-19. In regard to this clone: Other DNA sequences in the same sample also yield this CDR3.

This CDR3 region has 13 residues. From germline, CDR1 is MNHEY and CDR2 SVGEGT. V dropped 5 bases and J dropped 3; count of bases not matched to a gene: 3. TCRdb's copy holds only in-frame clones and misses some; the assay was immunoSEQ multiplex PCR. Of over 150,000 clones in the sample, more than 85% are singletons; the top ten hold around 6.5%. The chain is built from TRBV6-2 or TRBV6-3 and TRBJ1-2, with 7 bases identical to TRBD1. The specimen was PBMCs or T cells enriched from blood (not recorded which). The TCR originated in a woman between 45 and 65 years old who had recovered from COVID-19. CDR3 in amino acids: CASSNRGDYGYTF. The CDR3 DNA is TGTGCCAGCAGTAACAGGGGCGACTATGGCTACACCTTC.